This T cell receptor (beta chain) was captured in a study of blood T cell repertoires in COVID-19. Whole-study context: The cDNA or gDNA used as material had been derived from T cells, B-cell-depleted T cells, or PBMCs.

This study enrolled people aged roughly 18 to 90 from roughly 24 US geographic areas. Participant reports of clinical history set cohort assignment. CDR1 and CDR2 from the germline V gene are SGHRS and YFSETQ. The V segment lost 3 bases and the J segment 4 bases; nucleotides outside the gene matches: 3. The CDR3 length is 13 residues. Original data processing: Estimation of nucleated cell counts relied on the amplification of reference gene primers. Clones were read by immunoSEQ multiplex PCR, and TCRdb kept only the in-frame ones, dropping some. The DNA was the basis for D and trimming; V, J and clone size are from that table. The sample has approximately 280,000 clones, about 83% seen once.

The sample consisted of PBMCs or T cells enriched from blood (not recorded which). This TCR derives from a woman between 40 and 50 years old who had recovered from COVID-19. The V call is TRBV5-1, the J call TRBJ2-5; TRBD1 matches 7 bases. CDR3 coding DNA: TGCGCCAGCAGCTGGGGGACAGTAGAGACCCAGTACTTC. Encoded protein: CASSWGTVETQYF.